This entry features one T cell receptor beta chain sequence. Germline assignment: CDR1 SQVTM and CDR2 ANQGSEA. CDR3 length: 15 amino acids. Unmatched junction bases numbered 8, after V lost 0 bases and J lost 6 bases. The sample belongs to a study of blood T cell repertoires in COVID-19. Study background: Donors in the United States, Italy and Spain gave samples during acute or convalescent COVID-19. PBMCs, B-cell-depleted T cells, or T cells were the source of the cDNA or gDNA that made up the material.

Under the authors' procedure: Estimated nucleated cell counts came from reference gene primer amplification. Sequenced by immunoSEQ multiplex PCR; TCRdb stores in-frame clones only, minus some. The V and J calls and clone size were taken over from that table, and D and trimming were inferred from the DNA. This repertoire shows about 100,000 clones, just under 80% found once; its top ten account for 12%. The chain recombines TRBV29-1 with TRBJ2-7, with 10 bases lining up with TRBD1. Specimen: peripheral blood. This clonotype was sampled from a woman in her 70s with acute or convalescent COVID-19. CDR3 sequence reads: CSVEDHRQGASEQYF. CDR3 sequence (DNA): TGCAGCGTTGAAGACCACCGACAGGGGGCGAGCGAGCAGTACTTC.